A single sample gave rise to the 23 T cell receptor beta chains below, sequenced in a study of blood T cells in healthy people across ages. A second roughly 6 to 11 cycle PCR used barcoded and J-beta primers. TCRdb processed the 5' RACE reads anew with MiXCR; each CDR3 protein has one entry. The table shows approximately 800,000 distinct CDR3 sequences, with 45% to 70% occurring only once. Sequenced input: blood. The receptors originated from a man aged 35 to 55 in good health.

This sequence joins TRBV13 and TRBJ2-5; unclear D gene. The germline V gene encodes CDR1 PRHDT and CDR2 FYEKMQ (reference sequence). The CDR3 contains 13 residues. With 0 bases removed from V and 5 bases from J, the gap between germline ends came to 7 bases. Here the CDR3 reads CASSLGFVETQYF. For the CDR3, the DNA is TGTGCCAGCAGCTTAGGGTTCGTGGAGACCCAGTACTTC.

In this sample, this clonotype turned up many times. The chain has TRBV6-5 and TRBJ2-5; D remains unclear. The V end was cut by 6 bases, the J end by 0 bases, with 14 bases between. Germline values: CDR1 MNHEY, CDR2 SVGAGI. The CDR3 runs to 15 residues. The CDR3 DNA follows: TGTGCCAGCAGCCCGGGCGTCAAGTACCAAGAGACCCAGTACTTC. Its protein product is CASSPGVKYQETQYF.

The chain couples TRBV18 to TRBJ2-4; 8 nucleotides line up with TRBD1. The J call is in doubt because the DNA end fits TRBJ2-7 better. The CDR3 runs to 15 residues. CDR1 is KGHSH, CDR2 LQKENI, per germline. The CDR3 region has the DNA TGTGCCAGCTCACCGGAGAAACCGGGACAGGACGAGCAGTACTTC. Encoded protein: CASSPEKPGQDEQYF.

CDR3 coding DNA: TGTGCCAGCAAGCAATCCGGGGGCGGTGCGACTGAAGCTTTCTTT. It yields the protein CASKQSGGGATEAFF. V and J are TRBV7-3 and TRBJ1-1; TRBD1 might be the D (6 bases). The germline V and J ends were trimmed by 7 bases and 5 bases, with 20 bases remaining between them. There are 15 residues in the CDR3. The germline CDR1 and CDR2 sequences are SGHTA and FQGTGA. The whole variable domain, remainder taken from reference TRBV7-3 and TRBJ1-1, is GAGVSQTPSNKVTEKGKYVELRCDPISGHTALYWYRQSLGQGPEFLIYFQGTGAADDSGLPNDRFFAVRPEGSVSTLKIQRTERGDSAVYLCASKQSGGGATEAFFGQGTRLTVV.

The rearrangement joins TRBV20-1 to TRBJ2-4; TRBD2 might be the D (6 bases). V was pared by 3 bases and J by 6 bases, with 12 bases between. The V gene's germline CDR1 is DFQATT and CDR2 SNEGSKA (reference sequence). The CDR3 is 13 residues long. The chain's CDR3 is CSASGLGGNIQYF. The CDR3 DNA sequence: TGCAGTGCTAGCGGGCTCGGGGGAAACATTCAGTACTTC.

The rearrangement joins TRBV20-1 to TRBJ1-2; D is unresolved. The CDR3 is 11 residues long. Per the germline V gene, CDR1 is DFQATT and CDR2 is SNEGSKA (reference sequence). With 0 bases removed from V and 9 bases from J, the gap between germline ends came to 8 bases. CDR3 sequence: CSAREGGSYTF. DNA for the CDR3: TGCAGTGCTAGAGAGGGCGGGAGCTACACCTTC.

The chain links TRBV7-2 to TRBJ1-5; the D is unclear. Germline CDR1 SGHTA, CDR2 FQGNSA. CDR3 length: 15 residues. The germline V and J ends were trimmed by 4 bases and 6 bases, with 16 bases remaining between them. CDR3 in amino acids: CASSSRGVEGQPQHF. The CDR3 region has the DNA TGTGCCAGCAGCTCCCGTGGCGTTGAGGGTCAGCCCCAGCATTTT.

V usage is TRBV29-1 and J usage is TRBJ2-7; TRBD1 or TRBD2 may be the D gene (5 bases each). Trimming removed 6 bases at V and 0 bases at J, with 18 bases between. The germline V gene encodes CDR1 SQVTM and CDR2 ANQGSEA. This CDR3 region has 15 residues. The CDR3 reads CSVFTPGRISYEQYF. CDR3 sequence (DNA): TGCAGCGTGTTTACACCGGGACGTATCTCCTACGAGCAGTACTTC.

This clonotype has just one count. V usage is TRBV4-1 and J usage is TRBJ2-3; perhaps D is TRBD1 or TRBD2 (5 bases each). CDR3 length equals 18 residues. V shed 1 base and J shed 0 bases, with 17 bases lying between them. Germline V gene sequence: CDR1 MGHRA, CDR2 YSYEKL. The chain's CDR3 is CASSQVSLRGASTDTQYF. CDR3 in DNA: TGCGCCAGCAGCCAAGTGTCTCTTCGAGGGGCCAGCACAGATACGCAGTATTTT.

The rearrangement joins TRBV4-3 to TRBJ1-5, with 11 nucleotides matching TRBD1. Germline trimming cut 1 base from V and 5 bases from J; bases unmatched to any gene: 4. The V gene's germline CDR1 is LGHNA and CDR2 YSLEER. The CDR3 is 16 amino acids. The CDR3 DNA is TGCGCCAGCAGCCAAGGACTGGACAGGGGGCATCAGCCCCAGCATTTT. The encoded protein is CASSQGLDRGHQPQHF.

V is TRBV20-1 and J is TRBJ2-7, with 7 bases that match TRBD2. The length of the CDR3 is 15 residues. Trimming at V came to 6 bases and at J to 0 bases, leaving 11 bases not matched to a gene. Looked up from germline, CDR1 is DFQATT and CDR2 is SNEGSKA (reference sequence). The CDR3 loop reads CSAPDLAGDSYEQYF. The CDR3 DNA reads TGCAGTGCCCCCGATTTGGCGGGAGACTCCTACGAGCAGTACTTC.

V usage is TRBV9 and J usage is TRBJ2-2; 7 bases map to TRBD1. The V segment lost 8 bases and the J segment 5 bases; nucleotides outside the gene matches: 12. Germline V gene lookup returns CDR1 SGDLS and CDR2 YYNGEE. CDR3 length: 15 amino acids. The CDR3 nucleotides read TGTGCCAGTTCATCCGGGACAGCCACGACCGGGGAGCTGTTTTTT. Its translation: CASSSGTATTGELFF.

CDR3 protein: CASETAQNYEQYF. For the CDR3, the DNA is TGTGCCAGCGAGACAGCCCAAAACTACGAGCAGTACTTC. V is TRBV6-1 and J is TRBJ2-7; D possibly corresponds to TRBD1 (5 bases). V lost 8 bases and J lost 3, with 14 bases in between. The CDR3 is made up of 13 amino acids. Germline loops: CDR1 MNHNS, CDR2 SASEGT.

This chain uses TRBV27 with TRBJ1-6; 9 nucleotides match TRBD1. Looked up from germline, CDR1 is MNHEY and CDR2 is SMNVEV (reference sequence). This CDR3 comprises 14 residues. The V gene end was trimmed by 6 bases and the J gene end by 9 bases; junction bases not matched to a gene: 6. CDR3 region: CASRPQGAASPLHF. CDR3 nucleotides: TGTGCCAGCAGGCCACAGGGGGCCGCTTCACCCCTCCACTTT.

The rearrangement links TRBV29-1 to TRBJ2-7, with TRBD1 matching 8 bases. The V and J ends lost 4 bases and 4 bases, in that order; junction bases with no gene match: 6. Per germline, CDR1 SQVTM and CDR2 ANQGSEA. The CDR3 sequence is 13 residues long. DNA of the CDR3: TGCAGCGTTGGGAGGACAGGGATATACGAGCAGTACTTC. This encodes CSVGRTGIYEQYF.

The rearrangement uses TRBV30 and TRBJ1-1; D possibly corresponds to TRBD1 (6 bases). Trimming took off 6 bases at V and 1 base at J, with 18 bases between the two ends. The CDR3 has 15 residues. Germline CDR1 GTSNPN, CDR2 SVGIG (reference sequence). CDR3 sequence: CACTDPGHKNTEAFF. In DNA form, the CDR3 reads TGTGCCTGTACCGACCCGGGACACAAGAACACTGAAGCTTTCTTT.

As concerns this clonotype: This sequence may be a read error, since a much larger clone differs from it by one base. The chain combines TRBV29-1 with TRBJ1-2; no definite D call. V lost 7 bases and J lost 4, with 10 bases in between. Per the germline V gene, CDR1 is SQVTM and CDR2 is ANQGSEA. The CDR3 extends over 11 amino acids. The CDR3 spells CSGEEGYGYTF. The CDR3, as DNA: TGCAGCGGTGAGGAGGGCTATGGCTACACCTTC.

This chain uses TRBV20-1 with TRBJ2-3, with 10 bases that match TRBD1. The CDR3 is made up of 16 amino acids. The junction had 9 bases not matched to a gene; V was cut back by 1 base and J by 5 bases. The germline V gene encodes CDR1 DFQATT and CDR2 SNEGSKA (reference sequence). CDR3 in amino acids: CSARVPGTGAGDTQYF. The CDR3 coding sequence is TGCAGTGCTAGAGTGCCCGGGACAGGGGCTGGAGATACGCAGTATTTT.

V usage is TRBV12-3 or TRBV12-4 and J usage is TRBJ2-2; D might be TRBD1 (5 bases). The CDR3 is 14 residues long. V was cut by 5 bases and J by 9 bases, with 16 bases left in between. In nucleotides, the CDR3 is TGTGCCAGCAGTCCTGGAAGGGGCTCCCGGGAGCTGTTTTTT. This encodes CASSPGRGSRELFF.

V usage is TRBV7-3 and J usage is TRBJ2-1; 9 bases align to TRBD2. Trimming cost V 2 bases and J 8 bases; bases outside gene matches: 4. The length of the CDR3 is 14 residues. Germline CDR1 SGHTA, CDR2 FQGTGA. The CDR3: CASSLRGGGDEQFF. The DNA for the CDR3 is TGTGCCAGCAGCTTACGGGGCGGGGGGGATGAGCAGTTCTTC.

The count of this clonotype is one. The rearrangement uses TRBV5-6 and TRBJ1-2; D gene unclear. This CDR3 has 18 residues. With 3 bases removed from V and 4 bases from J, the gap between germline ends came to 25 bases. CDR1 and CDR2 from the germline V gene are SGHDT and YYEEEE. DNA of the CDR3: TGTGCCAGCAGCTACATTGCCCCTCAGACCCCATTGGGCTATGGCTACACCTTC. Amino acid sequence: CASSYIAPQTPLGYGYTF.

The rearrangement links TRBV29-1 to TRBJ2-7; 9 nucleotides agree with TRBD1. V was clipped by 3 bases and J by 5 bases; unmatched bases: 5. The CDR3 runs 13 residues. Germline V gene data show CDR1 as SQVTM and CDR2 as ANQGSEA. The CDR3 loop reads CSVDPGQGHEQYF. The CDR3 bases are TGCAGCGTTGATCCGGGACAGGGCCACGAGCAGTACTTC.

The chain has TRBV20-1 and TRBJ2-3; the D is unclear. This CDR3 is 11 amino acids long. V was shortened by 3 bases and J by 4 bases, with 5 bases between the two germline ends. Germline assignment: CDR1 DFQATT and CDR2 SNEGSKA (reference sequence). The CDR3 protein is CSASLADTQYF. The CDR3 coding sequence is TGCAGTGCTAGCCTCGCAGATACGCAGTATTTT.